Sequencing of this T cell receptor beta chain was carried out in a study of blood T cell repertoires in COVID-19. Study details: T cells, B-cell-depleted T cells, or PBMCs supplied cDNA or gDNA.

Germline CDR1 SGHAT, CDR2 FQNNGV. Trimming left V 2 bases short and J 4 bases short, with 18 bases between. The CDR3 is 17 amino acids. Here immunoSEQ multiplex PCR was the method, and the copy in TCRdb shows in-frame clones only, minus some. This table holds about 350,000 clones, more than 85% found once. This clone has only one observation. The receptor's source is a woman aged 30 to 39 who had recovered from COVID-19. The chain joins TRBV11-2 to TRBJ2-1; the D gene is possibly TRBD2 (6 bases). The sample was PBMCs or T cells enriched from blood (not recorded which). The CDR3 DNA sequence: TGTGCCAGCAGCTTAAAATGGAGGCGGGGACGATACAATGAGCAGTTCTTC. The encoded protein is CASSLKWRRGRYNEQFF.